This T cell receptor beta chain was retrieved from a study of vaccination and CD4 T cells after COVID-19. About the research overall: Collection of post-COVID samples occurred a median around 96 days after diagnosis, spanning a range of 35 to 161. Points from the study as a whole: A median of roughly 87% of reactive clones, in convalescent patients, became evident only post-vaccination.

Treatment specified: roughly 10-day PBMC culture with coronavirus spike peptide pools or control peptides (ViraFEST assay). Before the COVID-19 pandemic (2011-2018), CD4+ T cells were obtained from the unexposed donor. V was trimmed by 7 bases and J by 2 bases, leaving 13 bases between them. CDR1 DFQATT and CDR2 SNEGSKA come from the germline V gene (reference sequence). The CDR3 runs 13 residues. In regard to this clonotype: Its antigen remains unknown.

The Oncomine TCR Beta short-read assay was what sequenced the DNA obtained from cultured CD4+ T cells. Cultures of CD4+ T cells served as the source for extracting genomic DNA. MiXCR, run by TCRdb on the PCR reads, gives a single entry per CDR3 protein. The table includes approximately 8,800 distinct CDR3 sequences, under 40% detected once. The V gene is TRBV20-1, the J gene TRBJ2-3; D remains ambiguous. The sequenced material came from CD4+ T cells from blood, cultured in vitro. This receptor was identified in a human donor in good health. CDR3 in amino acids: CSGVNVITDTQYF. The CDR3 nucleotides are TGCAGTGGGGTAAACGTGATCACAGATACGCAGTATTTT.